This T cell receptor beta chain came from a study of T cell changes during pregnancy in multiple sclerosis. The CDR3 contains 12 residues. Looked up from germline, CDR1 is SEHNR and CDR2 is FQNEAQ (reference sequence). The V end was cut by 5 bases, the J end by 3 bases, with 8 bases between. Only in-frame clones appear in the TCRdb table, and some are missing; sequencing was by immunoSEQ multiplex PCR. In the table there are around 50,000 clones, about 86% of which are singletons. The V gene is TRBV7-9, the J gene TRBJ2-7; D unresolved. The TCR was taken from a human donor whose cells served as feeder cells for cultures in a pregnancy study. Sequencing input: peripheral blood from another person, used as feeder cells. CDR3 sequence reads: CASSAQLYEQYF. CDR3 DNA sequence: TGTGCCAGCAGCGCCCAGCTCTACGAGCAGTACTTC.